Listed below are T cell receptor beta chains from one sample, sequenced in a study of tumor-infiltrating lymphocytes in primary liver carcinoma. TCRdb re-called the multiplex PCR reads through MiXCR, storing one row per CDR3 protein. The sample lists under 150,000 distinct CDR3 sequences; under 70% were seen once. The source material was tumor-adjacent normal liver tissue. All receptors come from a woman aged 55-69 years with primary liver carcinoma and hepatitis B virus infection. The CDR3 runs from the conserved cysteine through the conserved F or W. The D gene is left open where the match is weak. Size is stated for part of the rows, as once, few or many counts, or as a class when the clone is expanded.

NA,TRBJ1-2,NA,TRBV29-1,TGCAGCGTTCGAACCGGGGGCTATGGCTACACCTTC,CSVRTGGYGYTF
NA,TRBJ1-1,TRBD1,TRBV5-1,TGCGCCAGCTGCATGGACAGGGGGACTGAAGCTTTCTTT,CASCMDRGTEAFF
NA,TRBJ2-1,NA,TRBV29-1,TGCAGCGTTCGAGCGGTAGGGCCATACAAAGAGCAGTTCTTC,CSVRAVGPYKEQFF
NA,TRBJ1-5,TRBD1,TRBV6-1,TGTGTCAGCAGCGGACAGGGGGTTGATCAGCCCCATCATTTT,CVSSGQGVDQPHHF
NA,TRBJ1-3,NA,TRBV30,TGTGCCTGGAGTAAAGGGACAACTGGAAACATCATATATTTT,CAWSKGTTGNIIYF
few,TRBJ1-2,NA,TRBV18,TGTGCCAGCTCACCCAGCAGGAACTATGGCTACACCTTC,CASSPSRNYGYTF
NA,TRBJ1-2,NA,TRBV6-5,TGTGCCAGCAGCCGATCGGGGGGTCCCTATGCCTACACCTTC,CASSRSGGPYAYTF
NA,TRBJ2-2,TRBD2,TRBV11-3,TGTGCCAGCAGCTTAGGGAGGCTAGCGGGAAACGCCGGGGAGCGGTTTTTT,CASSLGRLAGNAGERFF
once,TRBJ1-5,NA,TRBV12-3/TRBV12-4,TGTGCCAGCAGTCCAAAACCGGGATATAGCAATAGGCCCCAGCATTTT,CASSPKPGYSNRPQHF
NA,TRBJ2-3,NA,TRBV4-1,TGCGCCAGCAACCAAGGGTGGGGGGACACAGTCTATAGCACTCAGCCCCAGTATTTT,CASNQGWGDTVYSTQPQYF
NA,TRBJ1-5,NA,TRBV4-2,TGTGCCAGTAGCCCCCGGGGCCTCAATCAGTCCCAGCATTTT,CASSPRGLNQSQHF
once,TRBJ2-3,NA,TRBV29-1,TGCAGCTCACGATGGCTAGCAGGAGTCACAGATACGCAGTATTTT,CSSRWLAGVTDTQYF
few,TRBJ2-7,NA,TRBV20-1,TGCAGTGCTAGTGGGCAGACCCCCTACGAGCAGTACTTC,CSASGQTPYEQYF
NA,TRBJ2-7,NA,TRBV14,TGTGCAAGCGGCCAAGTGGGCGGCTACGAGCAGTACTTC,CASGQVGGYEQYF
NA,TRBJ2-5,TRBD2,TRBV6-2/TRBV6-3,TGTGCCAACAGTACTGGACTAGCGGGTGAACAAGAGACCCAATACTTC,CANSTGLAGEQETQYF
NA,TRBJ1-6,NA,TRBV11-2,TGTGCCAGCAGCTTAAATCGGAGGTATTCACCCCTCCACTTT,CASSLNRRYSPLHF
NA,TRBJ2-5,TRBD2,TRBV11-2,TGTGCAAGCGGCCACGTCGCGACTAGCGGGTCCGGGACCCAGTACTTC,CASGHVATSGSGTQYF
NA,TRBJ1-2,NA,TRBV5-1,TGCGCCAGCAGCCTCCTTGGTCCCCCTAACTATGGCTACATCTTC,CASSLLGPPNYGYIF
NA,TRBJ1-5,NA,TRBV5-1,TGCGCCAGCAACACCGGGACTAGCGGGAGCACAGATACGCAGCATTTT,CASNTGTSGSTDTQHF
many,TRBJ1-1,NA,TRBV6-5,TGTGCCAGCAGTCCGGGCCGCCGGAACGGTGAAGCTTTCTTT,CASSPGRRNGEAFF
few,TRBJ2-3,NA,TRBV5-1,TGCACCAGCAGCCCACCTGGACGGACCCGCACAGATACGCAGTATTTT,CTSSPPGRTRTDTQYF
few,TRBJ2-7,NA,TRBV20-1,TGCAGTGCTAGTAGCAGACAGCCCTACGAGCAGTACTTT,CSASSRQPYEQYF
NA,TRBJ1-1,NA,TRBV6-1,TGTGCCAGTAGTGACACGGGGTTGAACGCTGAAGCTTTCTTT,CASSDTGLNAEAFF
NA,TRBJ2-3,NA,TRBV11-2,TGTGCCAGCAGCTTCGGATTAGAACTCACAGATACGCAGTATTTT,CASSFGLELTDTQYF
NA,TRBJ1-6,TRBD1,TRBV4-1,TGCGCCAGCAGCCAAGAAACAGGGGGCTCCTTTAATTCACCCCTCCACTTT,CASSQETGGSFNSPLHF
NA,TRBJ1-1,NA,TRBV7-9,TGTGCCAGGAGCCCCCCGACAGACTCTAACACTGAAGCTTTCTTT,CARSPPTDSNTEAFF
NA,TRBJ1-2,NA,TRBV4-1,TGCGTCAGCAGCGACAGCTATAGCTACACCTTC,CVSSDSYSYTF
NA,TRBJ1-2,NA,TRBV5-6,TGTGCCAGCAGCTTGGTCGATGGTGTGGACTATGGTTACACCTTC,CASSLVDGVDYGYTF
NA,TRBJ2-7,NA,TRBV10-3,TGTGCCATCAGTCCGACTGGTCGACAGTCGTACGAGCAGTACTTC,CAISPTGRQSYEQYF
few,TRBJ1-1,NA,TRBV11-2,TGTGCCAGCAGCCCATGGAGGAGCATGCCGAACACTGAAGCTTTCTTT,CASSPWRSMPNTEAFF
NA,TRBJ2-1,NA,TRBV6-1,TGCGCCAGCAGTGAATTGAGGTGTAATGAGCAGTTCTTC,CASSELRCNEQFF
many,TRBJ2-3,TRBD1,TRBV6-2/TRBV6-3,TGTGCCAGCAGGTGGTTGAGGACAGGGGTTTCAGATACGCAGTATTTT,CASRWLRTGVSDTQYF
NA,TRBJ2-5,NA,TRBV5-4,TGTGCCAGCCGGATAGCGAACCAAGAGGCCCAGTATTTC,CASRIANQEAQYF
NA,TRBJ2-7,NA,TRBV7-9,TGTGCCAGCAGCTTAGCGTGGGTGGTGACTCCCGACCACCCTTACGAGCAGTACTTC,CASSLAWVVTPDHPYEQYF
many,TRBJ1-1,TRBD1,TRBV10-3,TGTGCCATCAGTGAGTCGACAGGGTTGGACACTGAAGCTTTCTTT,CAISESTGLDTEAFF
NA,TRBJ2-2,NA,TRBV7-9,TGTGCCAGCAGCTTAGTGTTATGGACCGGGGAGCTGCTTTTT,CASSLVLWTGELLF
many,TRBJ2-3,NA,TRBV6-5,TGTGCCAGCAGTTACTCGAAGGTTGGAGATACGCAGTATTTT,CASSYSKVGDTQYF
many,TRBJ2-7,TRBD2,TRBV6-2/TRBV6-3,TGTGCCAGCAAACCTAGCGGGAGAGGAGACGAGCGGTACTTC,CASKPSGRGDERYF
NA,TRBJ2-7,TRBD1,TRBV7-9,TGTGCCAGCAGCCGACAGGGGGTAATCGACAAGCAGTACTTC,CASSRQGVIDKQYF
many,TRBJ2-1,NA,TRBV30,TGTGCCTGGAGGGGTGTTCGGTACTACAATGAGCAGTTCTTC,CAWRGVRYYNEQFF
NA,TRBJ2-1,TRBD2,TRBV5-1,TGCGCCAGCAGCTTTTCAGCGGGAGGGGGCTCCTACAATGAGCAGTTCTTC,CASSFSAGGGSYNEQFF
NA,TRBJ2-1,NA,TRBV6-6,TGTGCCAACAGTCCCGGTGGGATCAGCTCCTACAATGAGCAGTTCTTC,CANSPGGISSYNEQFF
NA,TRBJ2-5,NA,TRBV6-2/TRBV6-3,TGTGCCGGCAGTATGACAGGAAACCAAGAGACCCAGTACTTC,CAGSMTGNQETQYF
NA,TRBJ1-5,NA,TRBV6-2/TRBV6-3,TGTGCCAGCAGTTACTCGAGTGGGGGGGTAGGCAGTCAGCCCCAGCATTTT,CASSYSSGGVGSQPQHF
NA,TRBJ2-5,NA,TRBV10-3,TGTACCATCTCGACGGGGCACGAGACCCAGTACTTC,CTISTGHETQYF
NA,TRBJ1-5,NA,TRBV12-3/TRBV12-4,TGTACCAGCAGTTTAGCCATGGGGGGGGAGCTCAATCAGCCCCAGCATTTT,CTSSLAMGGELNQPQHF
NA,TRBJ2-1,NA,TRBV9,TGTGCCAGCAGCGTAGGTCGCTGGTCCGTCTCCGAAAAGCAGTTCTTC,CASSVGRWSVSEKQFF
NA,TRBJ2-2,NA,TRBV11-3,TGTGCCAGCAGCGGTATGCAGTGGTTGACCGGGGAGCTGTTTTTT,CASSGMQWLTGELFF